The 11 T cell receptor beta chains below all came from one sample that was sequenced in a study of beta chain features in type 1 diabetes. Study conclusions and caveats: All four CD4+ subsets from Type 1 diabetes patients carried moderately but significantly shorter TCRB CDR3s.

No cognate antigen is known for these TCRs. Reverse transcription of all isolated RNA meant that expressed TCRB transcripts were sequenced. Sequencing was performed with immunoSEQ multiplex PCR; in TCRdb, only in-frame clones are kept and a portion is missing. The table shows under 300,000 clones, with approximately 15% occurring only once. Material: naive CD4+ T cells from blood. These TCRs come from a young man with type 1 diabetes.

This clone was found a few times. The rearrangement uses TRBV10-3 and TRBJ2-1, with TRBD2 as a possible D gene (5 bases). Looked up from germline, CDR1 is ENHRY and CDR2 is SYGVKD. The CDR3 covers 11 residues. With 4 bases removed from V and 9 bases from J, the gap between germline ends came to 7 bases. The CDR3 DNA is TGTGCCATCAGTGGGGCGGGTGAGCAGTTCTTC. Its protein product is CAISGAGEQFF.

Only a few counts were recorded for this clone. The rearrangement joins TRBV2 to TRBJ2-1; D is perhaps TRBD2 (5 bases). The CDR3 covers 15 residues. Trimming stripped 9 bases from V and 0 bases from J, with 15 bases between. CDR1 and CDR2 (germline): SNHLY, FYNNEI. The CDR3 coding sequence is TGTGCCAGTTCCCAGGAGGAAAGCTCCTACAATGAGCAGTTCTTC. Encoded protein: CASSQEESSYNEQFF. Full variable domain (rest looked up from reference TRBV2 and TRBJ2-1): EPEVTQTPSHQVTQMGQEVILRCVPISNHLYFYWYRQILGQKVEFLVSFYNNEISEKSEIFDDQFSVERPDGSNFTLKIRSTKLEDSAMYFCASSQEESSYNEQFFGPGTRLTVL.

J is TRBJ2-7 and V is TRBV18; 7 bases match TRBD2. The germline V gene encodes CDR1 KGHSH and CDR2 LQKENI. Trimming cost V 3 bases and J 0 bases; bases outside gene matches: 8. CDR3 length equals 16 residues. CDR3 loop: CASSPQLGGRSYEQYF. In nucleotides, the CDR3 is TGTGCCAGCTCACCCCAGTTGGGAGGGCGCTCCTACGAGCAGTACTTC.

This clone was counted between two and nine times. The J gene is TRBJ1-2, the V gene TRBV2; 8 nucleotides agree with TRBD1. This CDR3 is built from 15 residues. Germline V gene sequence: CDR1 SNHLY, CDR2 FYNNEI. After removal of 6 bases from V and 4 bases from J, the junction contained 10 bases not matched to a gene. CDR3 residues: CASRGQVVGLYGYTF. The CDR3 DNA follows: TGTGCCAGCAGGGGACAGGTCGTGGGTCTCTATGGCTACACCTTC.

The table lists this clone with a few counts. The V gene is TRBV6-6, the J gene TRBJ1-5, with TRBD1 matching over 8 bases. Trimming cost V 2 bases and J 6 bases; bases outside gene matches: 6. Per the germline V gene, CDR1 is MNHNY and CDR2 is SVGAGI (reference sequence). CDR3 length: 15 amino acids. This chain's CDR3 is CASSYPGQGLQPQHF. The CDR3 region has the DNA TGTGCCAGCAGTTACCCCGGACAGGGCCTTCAGCCCCAGCATTTT.

The chain recombines TRBV5-1 with TRBJ1-1; the D gene is possibly TRBD1 (6 bases). The CDR3 consists of 14 residues. The V and J ends lost 3 bases and 0 bases respectively, with 9 bases between them. Germline V gene sequence: CDR1 SGHRS, CDR2 YFSETQ. This chain's CDR3 is CASSSQGMNTEAFF. The CDR3 coding sequence is TGCGCCAGCAGCTCGCAGGGGATGAACACTGAAGCTTTCTTT.

Only a few counts were recorded for this clone. This sequence joins TRBV9 and TRBJ2-5; the D gene is possibly TRBD1 (6 bases). In germline, CDR1 is SGDLS, CDR2 YYNGEE. This CDR3 has 13 residues. With 1 base removed from V and 5 bases from J, the gap between germline ends came to 9 bases. DNA for the CDR3: TGTGCCAGCAGCGTACCAGGGGCCGAGACCCAGTACTTC. Encoded protein: CASSVPGAETQYF.

The rearrangement joins TRBV19 to TRBJ2-5; perhaps TRBD1 as D (6 bases). CDR3 size: 13 residues. Germline values: CDR1 LNHDA, CDR2 SQIVND (reference sequence). The V end lost 5 bases, the J end lost 5 bases, and 12 bases lay between the germline ends. Here the CDR3 DNA reads TGTGCCAGTAGTCTCACAGGGCGGGAGACCCAGTACTTC. Its protein is CASSLTGRETQYF. The full variable domain, rest sourced from reference TRBV19 and TRBJ2-5, is DGGITQSPKYLFRKEGQNVTLSCEQNLNHDAMYWYRQDPGQGLRLIYYSQIVNDFQKGDIAEGYSVSREKKESFPLTVTSAQKNPTAFYLCASSLTGRETQYFGPGTRLLVL.

In this sample, this clone turned up a few times. The gene calls are TRBV7-2 and TRBJ2-1, with 8 bases that match TRBD2. This CDR3 spans 16 amino acids. The germline V gene has CDR1 SGHTA and CDR2 FQGNSA. V shed 5 bases and J 0 bases; nucleotides not matched to a gene: 6. The CDR3 sequence: CASSDPSGRSYNEQFF. CDR3 bases: TGTGCCAGCAGCGATCCTAGCGGGCGCTCCTACAATGAGCAGTTCTTC. Full variable domain (missing parts from reference TRBV7-2 and TRBJ2-1): GAGVSQSPSNKVTEKGKDVELRCDPISGHTALYWYRQSLGQGLEFLIYFQGNSAPDKSGLPSDRFSAERTGGSVSTLTIQRTQQEDSAVYLCASSDPSGRSYNEQFFGPGTRLTVL.

This clone has only a few counts. This rearrangement joins TRBV14 to TRBJ2-1, with 10 bases that match TRBD2. The CDR3 is 13 amino acids. CDR1 SGHDN and CDR2 FVKESK come from the germline V gene. Trimming at V came to 4 bases and at J to 10 bases, leaving 4 bases not matched to a gene. CDR3 sequence: CASSPSGSREQFF. CDR3 bases: TGTGCCAGCAGCCCTAGCGGGAGTCGGGAGCAGTTCTTC.

V usage is TRBV29-1 and J usage is TRBJ1-2, with D unresolved. Germline-derived CDR1 and CDR2 are SQVTM and ANQGSEA. V was trimmed by 5 bases and J by 4 bases, leaving 14 bases between them. CDR3 length: 13 amino acids. CDR3 bases: TGCAGCGTTCCCGACACGGCCGGCTATGGCTACACCTTC. Protein: CSVPDTAGYGYTF.